This T cell receptor beta chain came from a study of CD8 T cells in Susac syndrome. From germline, CDR1 is SGHTA and CDR2 FQGTGA. V shed 2 bases and J shed 6 bases, with 7 bases lying between them. The CDR3 consists of 13 residues. RNA totalling roughly 0.45 to 1 ug underwent reverse transcription with random hexamers. The method of amplification for TCR beta CDR3 was immunoSEQ multiplex PCR, covering 54 Vbeta and 13 Jbeta. One entry per CDR3 protein results from TCRdb running MiXCR on the immunoSEQ multiplex PCR reads. This table holds about 200,000 distinct CDR3 sequences, roughly nine tenths found once. The diagnostic criteria were recently defined, and patients with Susac syndrome met them for definite or probable disease. Negative isolation yielded the CD8+ and CD4+ T cells, while FACS enriched the TEMRA cells. For this clonotype: Its antigen is still unknown.

Notes on the study in general: It was acknowledged by the study that relatively few individuals were included in its TCR sequencing and HLA analysis.

The receptor comes from a human donor with Susac syndrome. The sequenced sample was CD4+ T cells from PBMCs. The chain employs TRBV7-3 and TRBJ2-2; D ambiguous. The CDR3 DNA follows: TGTGCCAGCAGCTTACGGTCTTCCGGGGAGCTGTTTTTT. Amino acid sequence: CASSLRSSGELFF. Together with reference TRBV7-3 and TRBJ2-2, the CDR3 gives the full variable domain: GAGVSQTPSNKVTEKGKYVELRCDPISGHTALYWYRQSLGQGPEFLIYFQGTGAADDSGLPNDRFFAVRPEGSVSTLKIQRTERGDSAVYLCASSLRSSGELFFGEGSRLTVL.